This TCR beta chain was recovered during a study of control samples from healthy donors and cancer patients. Sequenced by immunoSEQ multiplex PCR; TCRdb stores in-frame clones only, minus some. This table has under 200,000 clones, roughly 95% appearing once. Unmatched junction bases numbered 10, after V lost 5 bases and J lost 4 bases. The germline CDR1 and CDR2 sequences are PRHDT and FYEKMQ (reference sequence). This CDR3 is 17 amino acids long. The sequence derives from a woman aged 25 to 39 in good health. The chain uses TRBV13 and TRBJ2-6; 8 bases are a match to TRBD1. Sequenced: blood. The chain's CDR3 is CASSDGQGSEGANVLTF. CDR3 coding DNA: TGTGCCAGCAGCGACGGACAGGGATCGGAAGGGGCCAACGTCCTGACTTTC.